This T cell receptor beta chain was identified during a study of cytomegalovirus exposure and HLA in healthy donors. Whole-study context: Unique TCRs numbering around 85 million, obtained from HLA-typed donors, made up an early data release. Study conclusions and caveats: With DRB1 most and HLA-C fewest, TCR association rates differed between HLA loci in a later analysis.

As concerns this clone: Antigen specificity is unknown.

The PCR had 60 Vbeta and 13 Jbeta primers. Measured with immunoSEQ multiplex PCR; TCRdb has only the in-frame clones, and not every one. The sample has about 190,000 clones, around 81% seen once. Nominally healthy donors were sampled, though unrecorded immune exposures were likely. The CDR3 consists of 15 residues. Germline V gene sequence: CDR1 MDHEN, CDR2 SYDVKM. Trimming took 10 bases from V and 5 from J, leaving 23 bases between them. The receptor's source is a woman aged 50 to 60 in good health and CMV-seropositive. The sequencing sample was made of PBMCs. V usage is TRBV28 and J usage is TRBJ2-5; maybe TRBD2 (6 bases). This CDR3 reads CATDSRGRRMETQYF. CDR3 bases: TGTGCCACCGACAGTCGGGGGAGGCGGATGGAGACCCAGTACTTC.